The rows below give T cell receptor beta chains drawn from one sample of a study of blood T cells in healthy people across ages. One entry per CDR3 protein results from TCRdb running MiXCR on the 5' RACE reads. The table shows hundreds of thousands of distinct CDR3 sequences, with roughly 49% occurring only once. Input material: blood. The source of these receptors is a woman aged 55-70 years in good health. Both conserved end residues are trimmed from each CDR3. D genes are given only for firm matches.

cdr3_aa v_call d_call
ASSVSVNEQF TRBV9 NA
SAKDRGDGYT TRBV20-1 TRBD1
SARDPWASGTGEQY TRBV20-1 TRBD2
ASSLWRGTTGELF TRBV7-2 TRBD2
SARLIAGVETQY TRBV20-1 TRBD2
ASRSHRGPHYGYT TRBV12-3/TRBV12-4 TRBD1
ASRDSRGGSNQPQH TRBV7-2 NA
ATSPGQLTYEQY TRBV24-1 TRBD1
ASSLWGTDNSPLH TRBV5-1 NA
ASSLTRLTYNEQF TRBV27 NA
ASSLRGETYEQY TRBV5-1 NA
ASSSAGPRRGTDTQY TRBV7-2 NA
SPPLEGPQY TRBV20-1 NA
ASSFNALRDLGQY TRBV12-3/TRBV12-4 NA
ASNLSGNEQF TRBV27 TRBD2
ASSFQVSTDTQY TRBV7-2 NA
ASSQVTSGRGYNEQF TRBV4-3 TRBD2
ASSHDGSGTDTQY TRBV4-1 NA
SVDLPGSYEQY TRBV29-1 NA
ASSFGATNYEQY TRBV5-6 NA
ASSPDLAGELGEQF TRBV4-3 TRBD2
ASSVGGTGDTDTQY TRBV9 NA
ASSLSGQFTINSPLH TRBV28 NA
ASARERSETQY TRBV27 NA
ASSPGRREQY TRBV7-2 NA
RVLAGVYNEQF TRBV20-1 TRBD2
SASGGTSGSSTDTQY TRBV20-1 TRBD2
ASSLLRPSEKHEQF TRBV7-9 NA
ASSDPPSGPLVT TRBV9 NA
AISWPGNSGANVLT TRBV10-3 NA
ASKQGLANYGYT TRBV27 TRBD1
ASSSGTSGTYEQY TRBV6-5 TRBD2
ASSQPGQGIGELF TRBV4-2 TRBD1
ATSGPLYNEQF TRBV24-1 NA
ASSLGGSYDEQY TRBV7-9 TRBD2
ASGLTGFGVNVLT TRBV11-2 NA
AWNSGRDGYEQY TRBV30 TRBD2
ASSPGLAEGYEQY TRBV5-1 TRBD2
ASSSLGPAGGRGEAKQY TRBV7-3 TRBD2
ASSLKTGGTEAF TRBV5-4 TRBD1
ATSDSDGTDTQY TRBV24-1 NA
SVGTEYNSPLH TRBV29-1 NA
SASMTEQF TRBV20-1 NA